The 10 T cell receptor beta chains presented below share a single source sample, sequenced in a study of T cell repertoires in cytomegalovirus infection (dated by TCRdb to between 2018 and 2021). Sequencing took place on an Illumina HiSeq 1500. TCRdb reworked the public reads: Q25 trimming with fastp, MiXCR clone assembly, productive beta chains retained. Identical CDR3 proteins give one entry, which carries the most common genes and DNA. This sample is represented by under 600,000 distinct CDR3 sequences; 15% to 20% of them were singletons. The ten largest clones capture roughly 25% of the sample. Sequencing was carried out using CD8+ T cells from PBMCs. The receptors originated from a human donor in good health (CMV status not recorded). Some clones in this sample may be carry-over from other donors' samples.

This clonotype was picked up many times. J is TRBJ1-6 and V is TRBV12-5; D is ambiguous. In germline, CDR1 is LGHNT, CDR2 FRNRAP. V was cut by 7 bases and J by 7 bases, with 20 bases left in between. The CDR3 runs 16 residues. The CDR3 nucleotides are TGTGCTAGTGCCCTATTTCACGCGAGGCGAAATTCACCCCTCCACTTT. It specifies CASALFHARRNSPLHF.

CDR3 sequence: CSVRGGGSTEAFF. Here the CDR3 DNA reads TGCAGCGTAAGGGGGGGCGGTTCGACTGAAGCTTTCTTT. The rearrangement joins TRBV29-1 to TRBJ1-1; tentative D call: TRBD1 (6 bases). Germline loops: CDR1 SQVTM, CDR2 ANQGSEA. V lost 6 bases and J 5 bases, leaving 16 bases between the germline ends. CDR3 length: 13 residues.

This rearrangement joins TRBV12-3 or TRBV12-4 to TRBJ2-3, with TRBD1 as a possible D gene (5 bases). The V and J ends lost 3 bases and 2 bases respectively, with 9 bases between them. The CDR3 runs to 14 residues. CDR3 coding DNA: TGTGCCAGCAGTTTTGGGGCCAACACAGATACGCAGTATTTT. Encoded protein: CASSFGANTDTQYF.

This clonotype was detected only a few times. The CDR3 DNA reads TGTGCCAGCAGGAGCGGACAGACCGACACTGAAGCTTTCTTT. Translated: CASRSGQTDTEAFF. The gene calls are TRBV27 and TRBJ1-1; D possibly corresponds to TRBD1 (6 bases). The CDR3 runs 14 residues. Germline values: CDR1 MNHEY, CDR2 SMNVEV (reference sequence). Trimming cost V 6 bases and J 3 bases, with 14 bases left between them.

V and J are TRBV9 and TRBJ2-7; 7 nucleotides match TRBD1. Looked up from germline, CDR1 is SGDLS and CDR2 is YYNGEE. This CDR3 is built from 13 residues. The V segment lost 3 bases and the J segment 4 bases; nucleotides outside the gene matches: 4. The CDR3 coding sequence is TGTGCCAGCAGCGGACCGACAGGGTACGAGCAGTACTTC. Encoded protein: CASSGPTGYEQYF.

The V call is TRBV5-6, the J call TRBJ2-1; 9 nucleotides agree with TRBD1. The CDR3 runs to 16 residues. Per germline, CDR1 SGHDT and CDR2 YYEEEE. After removal of 2 bases from V and 7 bases from J, the junction contained 10 bases not matched to a gene. The CDR3 spells CASSFDFGTGRNEQFF. CDR3 nucleotides: TGTGCCAGCAGCTTTGACTTTGGGACAGGGAGGAATGAGCAGTTCTTC.

V and J are TRBV9 and TRBJ1-5, with 12 positions matching TRBD1. V trimming: 4 bases; J trimming: 6 bases; junction bases outside the gene matches: 8. Per the germline V gene, CDR1 is SGDLS and CDR2 is YYNGEE. CDR3 size: 16 residues. CDR3 sequence: CASSPAGTGGSQPQHF. DNA for the CDR3: TGTGCCAGCAGCCCCGCCGGGACAGGGGGCTCTCAGCCCCAGCATTTT.

The V gene is TRBV4-1, the J gene TRBJ1-5; D perhaps matches TRBD1 (5 bases). Trimming removed 7 bases at V and 6 bases at J, with 13 bases between. CDR1 is MGHRA, CDR2 YSYEKL, per germline. This CDR3 has 13 residues. The CDR3 region has the DNA TGCGCCAGCACCGAGACAGTGAGTCAGCCCCAGCATTTT. Translated, it gives CASTETVSQPQHF.

This clonotype came up many times. J is TRBJ2-1 and V is TRBV7-2, with D perhaps matching TRBD1 (5 bases). Deletions cut 7 bases from V and 3 bases from J, with 13 bases between. The CDR3 loop spans 14 amino acids. Germline lookup yields CDR1 SGHTA and CDR2 FQGNSA. The CDR3 DNA reads TGTGCCAGCACCCCAGGGATGGACTACAATGAGCAGTTCTTC. As protein: CASTPGMDYNEQFF.

This clonotype appeared many times. The rearrangement links TRBV7-2 to TRBJ2-2; maybe TRBD2 (6 bases). The CDR3 length is 15 residues. Between the trimmed V and J ends, which lost 5 bases and 5 bases, there was a span of 15 bases. The germline gives CDR1 SGHTA, CDR2 FQGNSA. This CDR3 reads CASSPRLVSTGELFF. The CDR3 nucleotides read TGTGCCAGCAGCCCCCGACTAGTCAGTACCGGGGAGCTGTTTTTT.